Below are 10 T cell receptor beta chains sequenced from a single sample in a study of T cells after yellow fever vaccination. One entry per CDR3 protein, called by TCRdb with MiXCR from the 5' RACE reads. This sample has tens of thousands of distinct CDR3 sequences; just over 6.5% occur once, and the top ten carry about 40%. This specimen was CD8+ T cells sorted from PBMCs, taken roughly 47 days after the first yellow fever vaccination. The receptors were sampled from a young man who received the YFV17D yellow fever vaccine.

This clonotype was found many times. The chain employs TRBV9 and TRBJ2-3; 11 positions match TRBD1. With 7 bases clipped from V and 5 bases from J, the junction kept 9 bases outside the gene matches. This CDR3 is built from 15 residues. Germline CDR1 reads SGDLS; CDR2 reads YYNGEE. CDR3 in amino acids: CASGGTGGVIDTQYF. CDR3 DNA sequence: TGTGCCAGCGGTGGGACAGGGGGAGTAATAGATACGCAGTATTTT.

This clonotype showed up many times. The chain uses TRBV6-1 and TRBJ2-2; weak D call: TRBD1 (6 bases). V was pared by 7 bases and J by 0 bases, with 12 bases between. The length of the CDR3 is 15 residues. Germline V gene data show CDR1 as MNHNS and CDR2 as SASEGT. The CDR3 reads CASMLGTPNTGELFF. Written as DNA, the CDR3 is TGTGCCAGCATGCTTGGGACACCGAACACCGGGGAGCTGTTTTTT.

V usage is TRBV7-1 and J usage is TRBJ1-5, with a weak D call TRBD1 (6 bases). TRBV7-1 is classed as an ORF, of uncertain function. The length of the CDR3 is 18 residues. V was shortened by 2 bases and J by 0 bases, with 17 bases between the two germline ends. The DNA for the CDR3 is TGTGCCAGCAGCTCACGCAGGACAGTGACGGATAGCAATCAGCCCCAGCATTTT. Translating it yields CASSSRRTVTDSNQPQHF.

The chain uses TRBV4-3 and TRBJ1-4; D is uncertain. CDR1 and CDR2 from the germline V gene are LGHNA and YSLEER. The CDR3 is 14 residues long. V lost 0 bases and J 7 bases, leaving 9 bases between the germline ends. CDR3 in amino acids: CASSQEILIEKLFF. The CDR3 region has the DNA TGCGCCAGCAGCCAAGAGATCTTAATTGAAAAACTGTTTTTT.

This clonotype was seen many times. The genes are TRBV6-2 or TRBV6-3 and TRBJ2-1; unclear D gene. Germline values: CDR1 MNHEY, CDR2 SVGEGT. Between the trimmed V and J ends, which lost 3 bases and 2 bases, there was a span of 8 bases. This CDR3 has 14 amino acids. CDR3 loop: CASSYVVAYNEQFF. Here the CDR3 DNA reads TGTGCCAGCAGTTATGTCGTGGCCTACAATGAGCAGTTCTTC.

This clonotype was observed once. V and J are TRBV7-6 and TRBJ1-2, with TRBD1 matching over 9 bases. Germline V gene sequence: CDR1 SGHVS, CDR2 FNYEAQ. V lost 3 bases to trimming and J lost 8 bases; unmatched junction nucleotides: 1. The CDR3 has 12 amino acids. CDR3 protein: CASSFTGGGYTF. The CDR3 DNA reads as TGTGCCAGCAGCTTTACAGGGGGCGGCTACACCTTC.

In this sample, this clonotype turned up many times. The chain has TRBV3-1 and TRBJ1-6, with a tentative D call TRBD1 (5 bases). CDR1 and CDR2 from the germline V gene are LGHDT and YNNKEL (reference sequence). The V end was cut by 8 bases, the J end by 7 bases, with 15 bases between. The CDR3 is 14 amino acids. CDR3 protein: CASGRGTGNSPLHF. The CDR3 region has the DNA TGTGCCAGCGGCCGGGGGACGGGGAATTCACCCCTCCACTTT.

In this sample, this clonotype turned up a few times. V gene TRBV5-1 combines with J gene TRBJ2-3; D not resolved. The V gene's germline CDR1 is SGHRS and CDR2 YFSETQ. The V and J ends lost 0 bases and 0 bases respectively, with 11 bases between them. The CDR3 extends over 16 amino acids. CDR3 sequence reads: CASSLGSTKSTDTQYF. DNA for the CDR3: TGCGCCAGCAGCTTGGGTAGCACCAAGAGCACAGATACGCAGTATTTT.

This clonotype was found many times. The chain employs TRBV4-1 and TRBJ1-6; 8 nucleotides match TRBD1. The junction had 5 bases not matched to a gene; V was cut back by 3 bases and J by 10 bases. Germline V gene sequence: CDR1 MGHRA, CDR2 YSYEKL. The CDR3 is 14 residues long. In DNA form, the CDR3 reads TGCGCCAGCAGCCAGGACAGGGTAGGCTCACCCCTCCACTTT. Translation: CASSQDRVGSPLHF.

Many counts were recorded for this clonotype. The CDR3 spells CASIGGHSGNTIYF. The DNA of the CDR3 is TGTGCCAGCATTGGGGGCCACTCTGGAAACACCATATATTTT. V and J are TRBV2 and TRBJ1-3; TRBD1 might be the D (6 bases). V lost 7 bases and J 0 bases, leaving 10 bases between the germline ends. This CDR3 comprises 14 residues. The germline CDR1 and CDR2 sequences are SNHLY and FYNNEI.